This T cell receptor beta chain was retrieved from a study of graft-versus-host responses after intestinal transplantation. This clone was picked up a small number of times. The target antigen is unknown. The assay was immunoSEQ multiplex PCR, and TCRdb's table has in-frame clones only and misses some. The data show approximately 78,000 clones, around 87% seen once. This CDR3 region has 12 residues. The germline V gene encodes CDR1 MGHRA and CDR2 YSYEKL. V was shortened by 1 base and J by 1 base, with 1 base between the two germline ends. Sample: unstimulated CD8+ T cells sorted from spleen or lymph node cells, taken before transplant. The receptor was isolated from a human donor who was the organ donor for an intestinal transplant. V is TRBV4-1 and J is TRBJ1-1; D gene ambiguous. The CDR3 sequence is CASSQGNTEAFF. Here the CDR3 DNA reads TGCGCCAGCAGCCAAGGGAACACTGAAGCTTTCTTT.